The clone carrying this T cell receptor beta chain was seen only once. Its target is not known. There are 16 residues in the CDR3. Germline CDR1 and CDR2: MNHEY and SVGAGI. V was trimmed by 0 bases and J by 2 bases, leaving 13 bases between them. Measured with immunoSEQ multiplex PCR; TCRdb has only the in-frame clones, and not every one. Here the sample spans some 110,000 clones, about 93% being singletons. The data stem from a study of siplizumab effects on memory and regulatory T cells. Study findings and constraints: Unstimulated subsets contained matches for only a minor fraction of alloreactive clones. Suppressive activity of Tregs proliferating in siplizumab cultures remained unconfirmed.

This receptor was taken from a human donor in good health. The sequenced material came from Tregs sorted from blood. The V gene is TRBV6-5, the J gene TRBJ2-5; D perhaps matches TRBD1 (6 bases). CDR3 DNA sequence: TGTGCCAGCAGTTACTCTCTGACAGGAGCTCAAGAGACCCAGTACTTC. This encodes CASSYSLTGAQETQYF.